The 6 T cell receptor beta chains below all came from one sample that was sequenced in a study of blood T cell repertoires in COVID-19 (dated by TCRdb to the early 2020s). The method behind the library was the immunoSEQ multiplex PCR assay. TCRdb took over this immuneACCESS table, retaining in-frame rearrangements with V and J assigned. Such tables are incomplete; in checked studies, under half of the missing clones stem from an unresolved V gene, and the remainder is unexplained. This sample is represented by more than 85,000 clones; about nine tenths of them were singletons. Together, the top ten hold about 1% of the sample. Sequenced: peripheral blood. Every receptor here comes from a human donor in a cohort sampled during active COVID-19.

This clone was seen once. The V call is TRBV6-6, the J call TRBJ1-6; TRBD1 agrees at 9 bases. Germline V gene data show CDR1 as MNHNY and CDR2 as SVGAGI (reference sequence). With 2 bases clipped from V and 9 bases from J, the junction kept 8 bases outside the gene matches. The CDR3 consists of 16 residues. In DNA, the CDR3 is TGTGCCAGCAGTTACACCGCCGGGACAGGGCCTTCACCCCTCCACTTT. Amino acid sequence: CASSYTAGTGPSPLHF.

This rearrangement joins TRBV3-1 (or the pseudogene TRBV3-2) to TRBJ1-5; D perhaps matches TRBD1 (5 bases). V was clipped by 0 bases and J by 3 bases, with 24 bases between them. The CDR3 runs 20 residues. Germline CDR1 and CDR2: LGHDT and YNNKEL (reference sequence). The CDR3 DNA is TGTGCCAGCAGCCAAGAGTCACGCAGGGTCCCTCCCAAGACCAATCAGCCCCAGCATTTT. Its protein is CASSQESRRVPPKTNQPQHF.

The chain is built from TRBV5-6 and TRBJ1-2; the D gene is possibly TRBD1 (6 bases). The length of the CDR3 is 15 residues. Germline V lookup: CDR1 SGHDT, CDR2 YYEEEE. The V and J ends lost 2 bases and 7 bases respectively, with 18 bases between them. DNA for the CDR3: TGTGCCAGCAGCTTTGGCCCGGCGGGGGCTGGTGGCTACACCTTC. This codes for CASSFGPAGAGGYTF.

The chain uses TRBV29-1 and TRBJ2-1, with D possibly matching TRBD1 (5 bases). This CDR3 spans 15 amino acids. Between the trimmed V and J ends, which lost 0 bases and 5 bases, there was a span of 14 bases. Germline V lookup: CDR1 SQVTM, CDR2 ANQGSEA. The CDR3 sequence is CSVEDWAGLHNEQFF. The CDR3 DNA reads TGCAGCGTTGAAGATTGGGCAGGGCTTCACAATGAGCAGTTCTTC.

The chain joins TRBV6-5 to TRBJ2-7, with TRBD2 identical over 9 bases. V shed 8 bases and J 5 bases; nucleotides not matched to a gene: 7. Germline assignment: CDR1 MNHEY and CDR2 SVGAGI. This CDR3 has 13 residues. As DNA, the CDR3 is TGTGCCAGCCGGATTAGCGGGAGCCACGAGCAGTACTTC. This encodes CASRISGSHEQYF.

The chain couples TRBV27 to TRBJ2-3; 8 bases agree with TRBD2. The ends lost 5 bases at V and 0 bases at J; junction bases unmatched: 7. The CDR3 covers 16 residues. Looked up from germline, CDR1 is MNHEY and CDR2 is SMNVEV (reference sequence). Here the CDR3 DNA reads TGTGCCAGCAGTAGACTGGCGGGGGGCAGCACAGATACGCAGTATTTT. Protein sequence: CASSRLAGGSTDTQYF.